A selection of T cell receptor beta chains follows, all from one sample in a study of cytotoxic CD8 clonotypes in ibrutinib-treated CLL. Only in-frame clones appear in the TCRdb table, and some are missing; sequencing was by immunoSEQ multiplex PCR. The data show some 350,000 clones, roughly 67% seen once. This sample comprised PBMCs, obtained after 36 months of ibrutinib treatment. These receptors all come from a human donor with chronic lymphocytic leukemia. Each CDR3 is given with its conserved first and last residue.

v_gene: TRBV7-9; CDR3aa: CASSGQGSYEQYF
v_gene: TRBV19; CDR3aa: CASRVTGDNSPLHF
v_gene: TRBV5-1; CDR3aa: CASSTGLAGTSYEQYF
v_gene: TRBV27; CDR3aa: CASRDDNYNEQFF
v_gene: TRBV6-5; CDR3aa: CASSYRAGVYGYTF
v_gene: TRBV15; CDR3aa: CATSRGQMPETQYF
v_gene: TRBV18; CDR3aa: CASSPNPGTGGNIQYF
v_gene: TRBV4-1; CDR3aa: CASSQESDAEAFF
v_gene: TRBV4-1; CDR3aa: CASSQGTGYRTEAFF
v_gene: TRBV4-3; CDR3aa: CASSQATGLNQPQHF
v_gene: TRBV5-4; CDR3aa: CASSSGTGNQPQHF
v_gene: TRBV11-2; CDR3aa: CASSLRAGGYNEQFF
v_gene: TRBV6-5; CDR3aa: CASSLTGHTDTQYF
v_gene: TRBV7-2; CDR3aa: CASSLIAYNYGYTF
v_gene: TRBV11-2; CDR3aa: CASSLADAGPNTGELFF
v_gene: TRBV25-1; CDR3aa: CASSPPGPGLAFF
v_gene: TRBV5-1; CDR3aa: CASRRSGGANVLTF
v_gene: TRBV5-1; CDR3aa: CASSLSGARGTDTQYF
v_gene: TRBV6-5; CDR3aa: CAVGPRPNTGELFF
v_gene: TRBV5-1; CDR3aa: CASSSTGWGTDTQYF
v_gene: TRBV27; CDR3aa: CASSLQGAPYNEQFF
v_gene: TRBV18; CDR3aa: CASSPGESYEQYF
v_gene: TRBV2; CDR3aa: CASRQDSSYNSPLHF
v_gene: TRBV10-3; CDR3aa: CAISESSGKGRETQYF
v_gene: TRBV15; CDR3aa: CATSSESSGIKTGELFF
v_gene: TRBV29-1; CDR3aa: CSVRRGDTQYF
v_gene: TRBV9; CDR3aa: CASSARQGSETQYF
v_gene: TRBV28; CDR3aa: CASRQTGEGGYTF
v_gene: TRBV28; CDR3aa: CASSLLATYEQYF
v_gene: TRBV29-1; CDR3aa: CSARTLNTGELFF
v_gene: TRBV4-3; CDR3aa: CASSPWDAEGYEQYF
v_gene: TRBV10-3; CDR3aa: CAISSDSGGFTDTQYF
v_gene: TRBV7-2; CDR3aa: CASSPDRGRVYGYTF
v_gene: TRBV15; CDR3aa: CATSRGRMIYEQYF
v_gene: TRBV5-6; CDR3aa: CASSLAAPPAGTEAFF
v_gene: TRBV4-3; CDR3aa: CASSQDIYTSTDTQYF
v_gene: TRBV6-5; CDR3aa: CASSYRGVHEQYF
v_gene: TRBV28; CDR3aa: CASSRNSVSYNEQFF
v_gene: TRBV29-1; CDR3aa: CSVAGTSGRGSEQYF
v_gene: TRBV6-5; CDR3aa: CASSYGGSDTQYF
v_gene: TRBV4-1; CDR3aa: CASSQDQVIQETQYF
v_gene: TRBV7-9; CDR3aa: CASSLAGTGFNQPQHF
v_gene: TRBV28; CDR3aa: CASTIWGNREKLFF
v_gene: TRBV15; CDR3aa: CATSRDLGSEQYF
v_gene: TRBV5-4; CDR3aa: CASSTNRGSNSGANVLTF